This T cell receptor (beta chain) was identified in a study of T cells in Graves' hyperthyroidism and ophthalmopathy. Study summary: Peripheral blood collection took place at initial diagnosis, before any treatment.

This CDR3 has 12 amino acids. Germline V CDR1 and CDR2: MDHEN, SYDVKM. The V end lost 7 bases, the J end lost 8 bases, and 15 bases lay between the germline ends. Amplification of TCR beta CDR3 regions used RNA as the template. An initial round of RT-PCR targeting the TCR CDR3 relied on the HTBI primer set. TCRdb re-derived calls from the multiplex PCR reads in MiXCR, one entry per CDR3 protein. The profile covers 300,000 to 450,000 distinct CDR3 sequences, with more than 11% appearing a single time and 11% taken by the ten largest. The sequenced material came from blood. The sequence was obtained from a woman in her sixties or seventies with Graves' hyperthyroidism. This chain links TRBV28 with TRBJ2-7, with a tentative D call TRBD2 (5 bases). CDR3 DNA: TGTGCCAGCACCCGTGAGGCTAGCAAGCAGTACTTC. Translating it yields CASTREASKQYF.